This T cell receptor beta chain was profiled in a study of blood T cell repertoires in COVID-19. The data were produced by immunoSEQ multiplex PCR, yet TCRdb's version contains in-frame clones alone and is incomplete. The data hold 250,000 to 350,000 clones, with more than 70% observed a single time. The germline V and J ends were trimmed by 4 bases and 9 bases, with 19 bases remaining between them. The CDR3 extends over 14 amino acids. Germline V gene data show CDR1 as GTSNPN and CDR2 as SVGIG (reference sequence). The sequence was collected from a woman younger than 45 with COVID-19, enrolled during active disease. The sample taken for sequencing was peripheral blood. The gene calls are TRBV30 and TRBJ2-1; D possibly corresponds to TRBD2 (6 bases). The CDR3 coding sequence is TGTGCCTGGATCCGCCGAAATAGGGGAGGTGAGCAGTTCTTC. This gives the protein CAWIRRNRGGEQFF.